Each of the 5 T cell receptor beta chains below was sequenced from the same sample in a study of blood T cell repertoires in COVID-19. Some clones are missing from TCRdb's copy, which holds only in-frame ones; the method was immunoSEQ multiplex PCR. Among 100,000 to 150,000 clones listed, 70% to 90% were seen once. Material for sequencing was peripheral blood. These receptors all come from a man aged 35 to 55 with acute or convalescent COVID-19.

The J gene is TRBJ1-2, the V gene TRBV29-1, with TRBD1 matching 7 bases. Unmatched junction bases numbered 11, after V lost 4 bases and J lost 6 bases. From germline, CDR1 is SQVTM and CDR2 ANQGSEA. CDR3 length equals 14 residues. CDR3 in amino acids: CSVARAGGRDGYTF. The CDR3 nucleotides are TGCAGCGTTGCGAGGGCAGGGGGTCGTGATGGCTACACCTTC.

This clone was picked up a small number of times. J is TRBJ1-2 and V is TRBV6-6, with no clear D. With 4 bases removed from V and 3 bases from J, the gap between germline ends came to 9 bases. The CDR3 is made up of 13 amino acids. Germline V gene data show CDR1 as MNHNY and CDR2 as SVGAGI (reference sequence). The CDR3 nucleotides are TGTGCCAGCAGTTTCAGGCAGGACTATGGCTACACCTTC. Translation: CASSFRQDYGYTF.

J is TRBJ1-2 and V is TRBV27; 7 nucleotides line up with TRBD1. This CDR3 region has 14 residues. Germline V gene lookup returns CDR1 MNHEY and CDR2 SMNVEV (reference sequence). Unmatched junction bases numbered 7, after V lost 2 bases and J lost 7 bases. The CDR3 DNA is TGTGCCAGCAGTTTAGAGCAGGGGGTGGGTGGCTACACCTTC. It yields the protein CASSLEQGVGGYTF.

The J gene is TRBJ1-1, the V gene TRBV30, with 10 bases identical to TRBD1. The CDR3 has 16 residues. V lost 0 bases and J lost 3; bases outside the gene matches: 7. Germline-derived CDR1 and CDR2 are GTSNPN and SVGIG (reference sequence). The CDR3 DNA is TGTGCCTGGAGTGTATATTCCGGGACAGGGGACACTGAAGCTTTCTTT. Protein sequence: CAWSVYSGTGDTEAFF.

This clone was found once. This chain links TRBV27 with TRBJ1-2; TRBD1 matches 7 bases. The CDR3 extends over 14 amino acids. Germline V gives CDR1 MNHEY, CDR2 SMNVEV (reference sequence). V shed 8 bases, J shed 7 bases, and the junction held 13 bases outside the gene matches. This CDR3 reads CASATTGLNSGYTF. The CDR3, as DNA: TGTGCCAGCGCGACGACAGGGTTAAATAGTGGCTACACCTTC.